This T cell receptor beta chain was found in a study of shared clonotypes between healthy human individuals (dated by TCRdb to 2018 to 2020). Study-level background: Three men and two women, aged 18 to 49 years, made up the cohort. To increase sequencing depth and limit assay-specific biases, TCR repertoire library preparation and sequencing were carried out by different laboratories using diverse techniques. Leukapheresis yielded between about 0.85 and 10 billion PBMCs per donor. For each donor, three plates each were used for CD4 naive and CD4 memory, two plates were used for CD8 naive, and one plate was used for CD8 memory. The study deeply sequenced blood TCR repertoires of five healthy adults to estimate repertoire size and the extent of clonotype sharing between individuals. Paper-wide results and their limitations: When a handful of donors were compared, the shared fraction of clonotypes was 5% to 6.5% for naive CD4, over 3% for naive CD8, about 2.5% for memory CD4, and about 0.36% for memory CD8. Sampling was restricted to blood, and TCR repertoires in tissue are likely to differ from TCR repertoires in blood. Incomplete sequencing was indicated by rarefaction of sorted-subset datasets, despite the large sequencing depth. Based on pairwise subsampling, the degree of clonotype sharing among donors was expected to be affected by sequencing depth. Compared with non-shared clonotypes, the clonotypes found in all four sorted-subset donors had higher generation probabilities. The genetic and exposure-history diversity represented was limited by the small number of donors. Estimated clonotype richness was generally larger for naive than for memory subsets.

Comments on this clone: The antigen it binds to is not known. No base-level quality is on record; no much larger clone is a single base apart.

The CDR3 numbers 16 residues from cysteine through phenylalanine. Only the CDR3 part of the read is kept: 48 bases, read in frame from the first base. CDR1 and CDR2, per the germline V gene, are SGHDN and FVKESK. At the junction V is shortened by 2 bases and J by 5 bases; bases outside the gene matches: 6. CD8 naive samples were CD45RO-negative cells positively selected for CCR7, giving a CD45RA+CCR7+ population that excluded TemRA cells. Donors were healthy HIV-negative adults with no recently reported acute infections or vaccinations. Every donor was a Caucasian adult residing in Nashville, Tennessee, USA. Blood was obtained by leukapheresis, after which PBMCs were separated by Ficoll-Histopaque density gradient centrifugation and cryopreserved in liquid nitrogen vapor phase. Purity and quantity of every magnetically sorted T cell population were checked by analytical flow cytometry. From each sorted fraction, genomic DNA was isolated and quantified by UV absorbance on a Nanodrop 2000c.

Using the deep immunoSEQ assay, multiplex PCR amplified TCR CDR3 regions from genomic DNA. Extracted genomic DNA from each cell subset was distributed evenly across all wells of several immunoSEQ 96-well plates, and each plate was treated as a replicate. Each replicate PCR for sorted subsets received approximately 200 ng genomic DNA, equal to about 29,000 T cell genomes. The purified libraries were quantified using a Qubit 3.0 fluorometer, sized with a Bioanalyzer 2100, and then quantified again using the KAPA Library Quantification kit. A separate single-read 150-cycle Illumina NextSeq 550 flow cell was used to sequence each immunoSEQ 96-well plate. Per the authors' processing: Because the immunoSEQ output held only junctional sequences and lacked quality scores, the filtering could not match the filtering applied to full-length reads. Sequences were annotated with PyIR, a Python wrapper for IgBLAST v1.9, and V/J genes and CDR3 were assigned using IMGT germline references. Reads were filtered out if the reads had weak V/J assignments (E-value above 1e-6), no CDR3, stop codons, out-of-frame junctions, or ambiguous translated residues. V3J clonotypes were defined by identical inferred V gene, J gene, and CDR3 amino acid sequence. Percentage overlap between repertoires was calculated by dividing the number of shared unique clonotypes by the size of the smaller repertoire. Richness of each repertoire was evaluated using RTK rarefaction, the Chao1 estimator, and Recon v2.1 estimates of unobserved clonotypes. OLGA was used to compute generation probabilities for all TCRbeta clonotypes that the gDNA method yielded from a handful of donors. The clones in this table, taken by TCRdb from immuneACCESS, are in-frame only. Not every clone is retained; where verified, under half of the shortfall comes from an unresolved V gene, and the cause of the rest is unknown. That table furnishes V, J and clone size, whereas the DNA furnished D and trimming. The sample table records around 2.1 million clones; around 93% of these occur just once. In total, the top ten clones hold more than 1.5% of the sample.

The sequence links TRBV14 to TRBJ1-4; a stretch of 9 junction bases matches TRBD1. Material: naive CD8+ T cells from PBMCs. Per the publication, the cell subset or site label means: CD45RA+CCR7+. This TCR was sampled from a man between 18 and 29 years old in good health. Some clones in this sample may be carry-over from other donors' samples. This receptor carries the CDR3 CASSQLTGTGNEKLFF. The DNA sequence reads TGTGCCAGCAGCCAACTCACCGGGACAGGGAATGAAAAACTGTTTTTT. The CDR3, completed at both ends by the reference TRBV14 and TRBJ1-4 genes, gives the full variable domain EAGVTQFPSHSVIEKGQTVTLRCDPISGHDNLYWYRRVMGKEIKFLLHFVKESKQDESGMPNNRFLAERTGGTYSTLKVQPAELEDSGVYFCASSQLTGTGNEKLFFGSGTQLSVL.